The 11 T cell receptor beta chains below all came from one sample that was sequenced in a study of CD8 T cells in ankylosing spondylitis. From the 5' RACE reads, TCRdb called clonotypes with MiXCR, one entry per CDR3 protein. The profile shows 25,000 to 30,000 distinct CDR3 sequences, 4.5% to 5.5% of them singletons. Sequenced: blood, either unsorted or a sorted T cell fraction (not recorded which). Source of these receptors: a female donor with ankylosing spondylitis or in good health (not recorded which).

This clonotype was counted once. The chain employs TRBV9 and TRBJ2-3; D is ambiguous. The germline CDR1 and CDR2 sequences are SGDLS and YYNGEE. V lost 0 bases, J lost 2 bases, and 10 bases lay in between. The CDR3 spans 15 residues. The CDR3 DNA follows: TGTGCCAGCAGCGTAGCATTGGGGTACACAGATACGCAGTATTTT. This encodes CASSVALGYTDTQYF.

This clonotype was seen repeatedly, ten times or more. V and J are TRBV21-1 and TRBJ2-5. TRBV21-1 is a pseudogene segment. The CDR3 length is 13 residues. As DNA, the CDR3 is TGTGCCAGCAGCAACGGCCTTCAAGAGACCCAGTACTTC. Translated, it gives CASSNGLQETQYF.

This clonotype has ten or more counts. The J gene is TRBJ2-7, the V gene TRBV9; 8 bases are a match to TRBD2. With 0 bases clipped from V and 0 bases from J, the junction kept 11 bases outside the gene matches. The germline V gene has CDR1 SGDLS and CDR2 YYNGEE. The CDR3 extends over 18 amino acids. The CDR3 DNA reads TGTGCCAGCAGCGTAGAGGCCGGGGGGGGAGGCCGCTCCTACGAGCAGTACTTC. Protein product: CASSVEAGGGGRSYEQYF.

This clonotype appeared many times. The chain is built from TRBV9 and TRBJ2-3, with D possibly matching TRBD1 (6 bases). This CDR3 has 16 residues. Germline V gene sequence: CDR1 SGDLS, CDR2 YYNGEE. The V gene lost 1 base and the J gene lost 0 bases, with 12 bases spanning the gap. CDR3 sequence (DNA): TGTGCCAGCAGCGTAAAACAGGGCGGAAGCACAGATACGCAGTATTTT. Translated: CASSVKQGGSTDTQYF.

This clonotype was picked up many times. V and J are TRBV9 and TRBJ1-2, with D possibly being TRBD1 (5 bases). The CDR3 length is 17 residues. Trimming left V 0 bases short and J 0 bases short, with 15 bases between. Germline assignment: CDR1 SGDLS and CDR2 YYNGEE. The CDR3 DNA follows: TGTGCCAGCAGCGTAGCTGAGGTCGCGGGGGCTAACTATGGCTACACCTTC. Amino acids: CASSVAEVAGANYGYTF.

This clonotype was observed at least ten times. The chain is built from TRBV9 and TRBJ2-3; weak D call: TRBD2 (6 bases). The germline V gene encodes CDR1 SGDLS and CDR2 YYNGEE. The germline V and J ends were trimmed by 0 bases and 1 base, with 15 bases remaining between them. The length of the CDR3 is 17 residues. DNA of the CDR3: TGTGCCAGCAGCGTAGCTTTGGCGGGGACTGGCACAGATACGCAGTATTTT. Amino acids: CASSVALAGTGTDTQYF. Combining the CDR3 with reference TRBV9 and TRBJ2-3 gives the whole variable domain DSGVTQTPKHLITATGQRVTLRCSPRSGDLSVYWYQQSLDQGLQFLIQYYNGEERAKGNILERFSAQQFPDLHSELNLSSLELGDSALYFCASSVALAGTGTDTQYFGPGTRLTVL.

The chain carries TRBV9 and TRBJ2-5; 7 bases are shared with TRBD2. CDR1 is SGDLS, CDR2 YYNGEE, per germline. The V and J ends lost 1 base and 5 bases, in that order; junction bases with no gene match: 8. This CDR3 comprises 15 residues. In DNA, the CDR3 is TGTGCCAGCAGCGTATGGAGCGGGATTGGGGAGACCCAGTACTTC. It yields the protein CASSVWSGIGETQYF.

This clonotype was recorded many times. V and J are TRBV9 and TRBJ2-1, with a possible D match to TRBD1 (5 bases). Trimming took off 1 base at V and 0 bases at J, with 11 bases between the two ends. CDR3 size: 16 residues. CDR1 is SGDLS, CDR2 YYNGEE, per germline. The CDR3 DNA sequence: TGTGCCAGCAGCGTATCAGGGCCAAGCTCCTACAATGAGCAGTTCTTC. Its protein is CASSVSGPSSYNEQFF.

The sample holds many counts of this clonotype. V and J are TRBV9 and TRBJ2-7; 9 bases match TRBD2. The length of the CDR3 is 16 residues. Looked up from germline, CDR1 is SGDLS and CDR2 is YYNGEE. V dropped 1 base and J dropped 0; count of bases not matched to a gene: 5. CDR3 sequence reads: CASSVSPSGTSYEQYF. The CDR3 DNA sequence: TGTGCCAGCAGCGTATCACCTAGCGGGACCTCCTACGAGCAGTACTTC.

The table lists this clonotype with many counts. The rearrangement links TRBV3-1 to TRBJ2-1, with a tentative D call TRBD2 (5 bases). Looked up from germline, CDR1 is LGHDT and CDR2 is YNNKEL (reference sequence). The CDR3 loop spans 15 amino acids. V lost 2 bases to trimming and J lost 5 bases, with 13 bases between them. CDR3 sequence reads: CASSQLGLADNEQFF. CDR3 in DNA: TGTGCCAGCAGCCAATTAGGGCTAGCAGACAATGAGCAGTTCTTC.

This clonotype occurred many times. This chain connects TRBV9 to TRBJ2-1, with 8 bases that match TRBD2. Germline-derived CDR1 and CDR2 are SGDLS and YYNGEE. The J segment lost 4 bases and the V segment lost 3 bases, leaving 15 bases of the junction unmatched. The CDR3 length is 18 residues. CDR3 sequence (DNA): TGTGCCAGCAGCGCCCGCCCCTCGGGGGGGAGGGGGTACAATGAGCAGTTCTTC. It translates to CASSARPSGGRGYNEQFF.